The T cell receptor (beta chain) under discussion was sequenced for a study of blood T cell repertoires in COVID-19. Study context: Italy, Spain and the United States were the sources of the convalescent and acute COVID-19 samples. T cells, B-cell-depleted T cells, or PBMCs provided the cDNA or gDNA that served as material.

This clone was observed a few times. With 4 bases removed from V and 0 bases from J, the gap between germline ends came to 12 bases. This CDR3 spans 16 amino acids. Germline V gene lookup returns CDR1 SGHVS and CDR2 FNYEAQ. As handled by the study authors: The authors estimated nucleated cell counts from reference gene primer amplification. Sequencing used immunoSEQ multiplex PCR; TCRdb keeps in-frame clones, though not all of them. The DNA was the basis for D and trimming; V, J and clone size are from that table. This table has roughly 670,000 clones, 70% to 90% appearing once. The sequencing sample was made of peripheral blood. The TCR sequence derives from a woman younger than 35 with acute or convalescent COVID-19. This chain joins TRBV7-6 and TRBJ2-2; possibly TRBD1 for D (6 bases). The CDR3 protein is CASSSNRATNTGELFF. The CDR3 nucleotides read TGTGCCAGCAGCTCGAACAGGGCGACGAACACCGGGGAGCTGTTTTTT.